The rows below give T cell receptor beta chains drawn from one sample of a study of T cell repertoires in cytomegalovirus infection. Their specific antigens are unknown. TCRdb recomputed calls from the reads with MiXCR, one row per CDR3 protein. Seen here are about 160,000 distinct CDR3 sequences, roughly 22% observed once, and the top ten hold more than 25%. The sequences come from CD8+ T cells from cultured PBMCs, collected from culture after CMV antigen stimulation. The receptor set was obtained from a human donor in good health (CMV status not recorded). Some clones in this sample may be carry-over from other donors' samples. CDR3s include the opening cysteine and the closing phenylalanine or tryptophan.

v_call	cdr3_length	j_call	cdr3_aa
TRBV4-3	13	TRBJ2-7	CASSHGTGGEQYF
TRBV4-1	16	TRBJ1-3	CASSQGTGFTGNTIYF
TRBV25-1	15	TRBJ1-5	CASSEGQGRHQPQHF
TRBV7-6	16	TRBJ1-4	CASSLGGQSSSEKLFF
TRBV5-6	16	TRBJ1-1	CASSLGHRGKNTEAFF
TRBV6-1	14	TRBJ1-1	CAGEDRSKNTEAFF
TRBV11-2	14	TRBJ2-1	CASSDGHPYNEQFF
TRBV28	13	TRBJ1-2	CASSFALNYGYTF
TRBV13	13	TRBJ2-1	CASNRGGGNEQFF
TRBV15	16	TRBJ2-3	CATSATGGGTPSGQYF
TRBV6-1	19	TRBJ1-1	CASSKRTIVPSVGGDEAFF
TRBV29-1	16	TRBJ2-1	CSVEFPGTSRLGEQFF
TRBV28	15	TRBJ1-6	CASSLLLTYNSPLHF
TRBV6-2/TRBV6-3	13	TRBJ2-7	CASSYYGDREQYF
TRBV7-6	16	TRBJ2-1	CASSLESPSSYNEQFF
TRBV7-9	15	TRBJ1-2	CASSLGTGTGFGYTF
TRBV7-8	15	TRBJ1-1	CASSSLEGRNTEAFF
TRBV6-6	15	TRBJ1-1	CASSPGTGWYTEAFF
TRBV4-2	15	TRBJ1-4	CASSQRSPSNEKLFF
TRBV5-5	14	TRBJ2-5	CASSLFAGRETQYF
TRBV4-3	18	TRBJ1-1	CASSLRRTAANYNTEAFF
TRBV28	13	TRBJ1-2	CASSPRVLYGYTF
TRBV7-2	15	TRBJ1-1	CASSLAGMGGTEAFF
TRBV12-3/TRBV12-4	16	TRBJ2-1	CASSLPGLAGGSEQFF
TRBV6-2/TRBV6-3	14	TRBJ1-5	CASSVNRGNQPQHF
TRBV7-9	15	TRBJ1-1	CASSSGVGGNTEAFF
TRBV11-1	18	TRBJ2-5	CASSSLWGVDPKTETQYF
TRBV7-2	15	TRBJ1-2	CASTHGRGFNYGYTF
TRBV7-9	14	TRBJ2-7	CASSLDAGTYEQYF
TRBV7-2	13	TRBJ1-5	CASTEGFNQPQHF
TRBV12-3/TRBV12-4	14	TRBJ1-6	CASRLGGGRSPLHF
TRBV9	13	TRBJ2-1	CASSVGTSNEQFF
TRBV5-1	14	TRBJ2-2	CASSRPAATGELFF
TRBV29-1	16	TRBJ2-1	CSVEDPTGGGYNEQFF
TRBV7-2	14	TRBJ1-2	CASSPRPENYGYTF
TRBV6-5	13	TRBJ1-2	CASSYPGNYGYTF
TRBV7-7	19	TRBJ2-1	CASSLVTGTSGGTYNEQFF
TRBV10-3	12	TRBJ1-1	CAIRNDRDRAFF
TRBV7-3	16	TRBJ1-1	CASSLLSTGGRTEAFF
TRBV7-9	15	TRBJ2-5	CASRPGQGWVETQYF
TRBV6-5	14	TRBJ1-1	CASSYGGKDTEAFF
TRBV14	14	TRBJ1-3	CASSRESSGNTIYF
TRBV6-2/TRBV6-3	17	TRBJ2-7	CASSYGAGHLGNYEQYF